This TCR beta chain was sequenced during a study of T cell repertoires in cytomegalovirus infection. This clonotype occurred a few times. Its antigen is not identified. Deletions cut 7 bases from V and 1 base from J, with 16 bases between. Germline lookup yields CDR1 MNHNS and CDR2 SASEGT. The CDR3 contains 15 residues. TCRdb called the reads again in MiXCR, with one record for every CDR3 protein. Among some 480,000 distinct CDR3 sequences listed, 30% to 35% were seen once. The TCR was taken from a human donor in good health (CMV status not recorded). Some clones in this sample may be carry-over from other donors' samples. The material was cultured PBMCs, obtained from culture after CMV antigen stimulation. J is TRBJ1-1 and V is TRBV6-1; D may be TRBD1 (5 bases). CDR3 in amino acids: CASTAGVQANTEAFF. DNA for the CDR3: TGTGCCAGCACCGCGGGGGTACAGGCGAACACTGAAGCTTTCTTT.